This T cell receptor beta chain emerged from a study of long-term antiretroviral therapy in people with HIV. Regarding the study as a whole: Possibly under older ART regimens, blood was drawn between 2004 and 2017. CDR3 lengths in HIV samples spanned a narrower range than controls.

Survey-level immunoSEQ v3.0 assays were run. Profiling relied on immunoSEQ multiplex PCR, and the TCRdb table lists in-frame clones only, not all of them. The sample consists of about 40,000 clones, 85% of them appearing once. This clone was seen a single time. Its antigen is as yet unknown. The study drew at least one pre-ART and at least two post-ART PBMC samples from every donor. Trimming pared 2 bases from V and 1 base from J, leaving 2 bases between. The CDR3 loop spans 13 amino acids. Germline assignment: CDR1 MNHNY and CDR2 SVGAGI (reference sequence). The source was unsorted PBMCs, collected 3.1 years after starting antiretroviral therapy. The V call is TRBV6-6, the J call TRBJ2-2; no clear D gene. This receptor was identified in a woman aged 45-60 years with HIV. CDR3 sequence reads: CASSYLNTGELFF. The DNA for the CDR3 is TGTGCCAGCAGTTACCTGAACACCGGGGAGCTGTTTTTT.